This paragraph covers one TCR beta chain sequence. The data belong to a study of identical twins. CDR1 is DFQATT and CDR2 is SNEGSKA in the germline V gene (reference sequence). This CDR3 has 12 amino acids. V shed 6 bases and J shed 1 base, with 6 bases lying between them. cDNA molecules carried unique molecular identifiers, and template switching added a universal primer site. TCRdb processed the 5' RACE reads anew with MiXCR; each CDR3 protein has one entry. The table shows 500,000 or so distinct CDR3 sequences, with around an eighth occurring only once. The data were also submitted as part of a second study, on yellow fever vaccine responses in identical twins.

This sequence originates from a woman under 30 in good health. Input material: CD4+ T cells sorted from blood. The chain couples TRBV20-1 to TRBJ2-2; D unclear. The chain's CDR3 is CSAIGNTGELFF. In nucleotides, the CDR3 is TGCAGTGCCATTGGGAACACCGGGGAGCTGTTTTTT.